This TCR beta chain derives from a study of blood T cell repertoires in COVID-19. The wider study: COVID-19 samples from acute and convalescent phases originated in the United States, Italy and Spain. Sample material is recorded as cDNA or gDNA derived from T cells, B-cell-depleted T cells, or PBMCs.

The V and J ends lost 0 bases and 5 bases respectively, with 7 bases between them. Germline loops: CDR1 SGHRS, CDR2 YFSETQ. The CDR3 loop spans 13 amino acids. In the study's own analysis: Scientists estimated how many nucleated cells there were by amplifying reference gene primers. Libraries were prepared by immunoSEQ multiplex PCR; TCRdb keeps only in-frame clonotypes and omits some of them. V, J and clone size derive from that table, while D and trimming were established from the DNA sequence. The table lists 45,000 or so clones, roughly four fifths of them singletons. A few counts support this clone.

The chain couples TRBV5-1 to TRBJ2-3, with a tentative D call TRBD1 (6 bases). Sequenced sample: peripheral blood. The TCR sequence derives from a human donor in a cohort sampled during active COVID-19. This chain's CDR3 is CASSLDREDTQYF. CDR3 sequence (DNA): TGCGCCAGCAGCTTGGACAGGGAAGATACGCAGTATTTT.